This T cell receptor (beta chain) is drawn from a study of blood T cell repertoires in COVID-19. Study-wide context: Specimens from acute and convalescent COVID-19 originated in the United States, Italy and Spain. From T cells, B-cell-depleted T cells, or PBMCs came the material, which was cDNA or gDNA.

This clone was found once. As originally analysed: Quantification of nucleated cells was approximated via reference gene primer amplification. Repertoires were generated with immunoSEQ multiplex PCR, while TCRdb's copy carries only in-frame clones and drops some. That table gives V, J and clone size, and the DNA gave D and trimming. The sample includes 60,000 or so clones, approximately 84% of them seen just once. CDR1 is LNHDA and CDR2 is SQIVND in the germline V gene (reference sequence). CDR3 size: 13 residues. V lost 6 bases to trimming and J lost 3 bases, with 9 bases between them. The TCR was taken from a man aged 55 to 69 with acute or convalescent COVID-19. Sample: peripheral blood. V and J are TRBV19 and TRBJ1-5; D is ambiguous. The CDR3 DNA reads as TGTGCCAGTAGCGCTAACTACAATCAGCCCCAGCATTTT. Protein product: CASSANYNQPQHF.